The T cell receptor (beta chain) described here comes from a study of shared clonotypes between healthy human individuals. The study's findings and limits: Memory subsets generally showed smaller estimated richness than naive subsets did. Clonotype sharing levels among donors were expected to vary with sequencing depth.

As regards this clone: Its matching antigen is unknown.

V lost 4 bases to trimming and J lost 8 bases; unmatched junction nucleotides: 2. The CDR3 sequence is 13 residues long. Germline V CDR1 and CDR2: SGHDT, YYEEEE. The data were produced by immunoSEQ multiplex PCR, yet TCRdb's version contains in-frame clones alone and is incomplete. The sample carries 2 million to 2.5 million clones, 85% to 95% recorded once. Donation came from healthy HIV-negative adults that had no recent acute infections or vaccinations. The clonotype was recovered from a man in his late teens or twenties in good health. Some clones in this sample may be carry-over from other donors' samples. V gene TRBV5-6 combines with J gene TRBJ2-1; TRBD2 agrees at 11 bases. The sequenced sample consisted of naive CD4+ T cells from PBMCs. As for subset: CD45RA+ positively selected. The CDR3 DNA sequence: TGTGCCAGCAGCGGACTAGCGGGCGATGAGCAGTTCTTC. This translates into CASSGLAGDEQFF.